This T cell receptor (beta chain) was captured by sequencing in a study of follicular helper T cells after annual influenza vaccination. Study as a whole: Across the 2013-2014, 2014-2015 and 2015-2016 vaccination seasons, some subjects were resampled.

TCRdb's table, derived via immunoSEQ multiplex PCR, lists solely in-frame clones and lacks some. In the table there are 8,000 to 9,000 clones, 80% to 85% of which are singletons. V shed 4 bases and J 7 bases; nucleotides not matched to a gene: 24. The CDR3 is made up of 19 amino acids. In germline, CDR1 is LGHNA, CDR2 YNFKEQ. The time point was: 2015-2016 season, 7 days after influenza vaccination. The clonotype originates from an adult who received the influenza vaccine. Material: CXCR5+ CD38- circulating T follicular helper cells from blood, obtained 7 days after influenza vaccination. As to subset: circulating Tfh, non-naive CD4+CXCR5+PD-1+ (ICOS+CD38+ or ICOS-CD38-). The V gene is TRBV4-2, the J gene TRBJ1-2; 7 nucleotides match TRBD1. The CDR3 is CASSRTQTPQEEGARGYTF. CDR3 nucleotide sequence: TGTGCCAGCAGCCGCACGCAGACCCCCCAAGAAGAGGGGGCCCGTGGCTACACCTTC.